Shown below are 2 T cell receptor beta chains from a single sample sequenced in a study of cytomegalovirus exposure and HLA in healthy donors. Vbeta (60) and Jbeta (13) primers were used in the PCR. Assay used: immunoSEQ multiplex PCR; TCRdb lists only in-frame clones, some missing. The sample has approximately 70,000 clones, around 75% seen once. The sequencing input was PBMCs. Every receptor here comes from a man in his 60s in good health and CMV-seropositive.

V and J are TRBV11-3 and TRBJ2-1, with 10 bases aligning to TRBD2. The CDR3 consists of 15 residues. V gave up 5 bases and J gave up 3 bases; unmatched junction bases: 4. Per the germline V gene, CDR1 is SGHNT and CDR2 is YENEEA. CDR3 in DNA: TGTGCCAGCAGCCCCCTAGCGGGAGTCTACAATGAGCAGTTCTTC. The encoded protein is CASSPLAGVYNEQFF.

Comments on this clone: This sample includes further DNA sequences coding for the same CDR3. The V and J genes are TRBV29-1 and TRBJ2-1; D possibly corresponds to TRBD2 (5 bases). Looked up from germline, CDR1 is SQVTM and CDR2 is ANQGSEA. The CDR3 is 15 amino acids. Trimming removed 4 bases from V and 0 bases from J, with 13 bases in between. The CDR3 nucleotides are TGCAGCGTTGTCCGGGGTTCGAGCTCCTACAATGAGCAGTTCTTC. Its protein is CSVVRGSSSYNEQFF.